The present T cell receptor (beta chain) was sequenced within a study of T cells in Graves' hyperthyroidism and ophthalmopathy. Study-level results: In the blood, most expanded thyroid clonotypes above 0.001 appeared as well.

What was amplified from RNA transcripts were TCR beta CDR3 regions. The primer set for the first-round RT-PCR of the TCR CDR3 was HTBI. TCRdb recomputed calls from the multiplex PCR reads with MiXCR, one row per CDR3 protein. The table records around 690,000 distinct CDR3 sequences, around 16% of them present only once. Patients aged 18 to 65 with hyperthyroidism were newly diagnosed, with duration under 2 months. This clonotype was counted between two and nine times. Its cognate antigen is unknown. The CDR3 extends over 16 amino acids. Germline CDR1 and CDR2: KGHDR and SFDVKD. Trimming shortened V by 5 bases and J by 0 bases, and 13 bases separated the two germline ends.

This receptor was obtained from a man aged 45-65 years with Graves' hyperthyroidism. The specimen sequenced was blood. The chain carries TRBV24-1 and TRBJ2-1; D remains ambiguous. Here the CDR3 reads CATSGAVMSSYNEQFF. CDR3 DNA: TGTGCCACCAGTGGGGCAGTGATGAGCTCCTACAATGAGCAGTTCTTC.